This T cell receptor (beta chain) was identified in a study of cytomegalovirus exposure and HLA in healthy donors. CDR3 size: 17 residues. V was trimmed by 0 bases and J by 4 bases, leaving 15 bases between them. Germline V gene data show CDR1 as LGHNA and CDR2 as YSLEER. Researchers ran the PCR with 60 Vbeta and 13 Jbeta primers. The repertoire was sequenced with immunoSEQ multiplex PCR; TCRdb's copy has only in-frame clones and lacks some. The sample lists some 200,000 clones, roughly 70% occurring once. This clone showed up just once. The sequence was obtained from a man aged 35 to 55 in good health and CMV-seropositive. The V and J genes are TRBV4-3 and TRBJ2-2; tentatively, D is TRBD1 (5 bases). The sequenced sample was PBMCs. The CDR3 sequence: CASSQEEWGSGTGELFF. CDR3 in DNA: TGCGCCAGCAGCCAAGAGGAATGGGGCTCGGGCACCGGGGAGCTGTTTTTT.